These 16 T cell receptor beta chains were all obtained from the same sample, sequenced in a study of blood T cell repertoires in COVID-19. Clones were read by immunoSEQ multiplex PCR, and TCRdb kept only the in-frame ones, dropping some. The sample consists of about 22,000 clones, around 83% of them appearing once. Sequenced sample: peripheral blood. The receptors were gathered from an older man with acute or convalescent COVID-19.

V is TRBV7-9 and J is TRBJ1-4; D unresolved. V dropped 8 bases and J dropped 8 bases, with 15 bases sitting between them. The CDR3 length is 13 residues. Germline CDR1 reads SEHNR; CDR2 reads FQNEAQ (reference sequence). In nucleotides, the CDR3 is TGTGCCAGCCAACCCTTAGGAGGGGAAAAACTGTTTTTT. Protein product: CASQPLGGEKLFF.

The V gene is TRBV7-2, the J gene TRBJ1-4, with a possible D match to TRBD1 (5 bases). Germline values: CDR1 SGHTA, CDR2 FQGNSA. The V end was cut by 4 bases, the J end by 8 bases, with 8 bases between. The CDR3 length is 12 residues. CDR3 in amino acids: CASSSQGEKLFF. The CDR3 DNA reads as TGTGCCAGCAGCTCCCAGGGAGAAAAACTGTTTTTT.

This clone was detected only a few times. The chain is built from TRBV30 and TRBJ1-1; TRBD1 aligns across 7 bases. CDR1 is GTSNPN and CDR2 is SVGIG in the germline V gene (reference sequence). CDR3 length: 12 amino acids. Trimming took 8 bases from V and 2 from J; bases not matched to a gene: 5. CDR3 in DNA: TGTGCCGGTACAGGGGCTAACACTGAAGCTTTCTTT. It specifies CAGTGANTEAFF.

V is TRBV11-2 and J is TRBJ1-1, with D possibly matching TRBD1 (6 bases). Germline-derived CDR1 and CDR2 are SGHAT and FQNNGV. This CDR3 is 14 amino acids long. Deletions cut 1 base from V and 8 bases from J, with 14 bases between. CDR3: CASSLGQGMGEAFF. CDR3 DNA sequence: TGTGCCAGCAGCTTAGGTCAGGGGATGGGCGAAGCTTTCTTT.

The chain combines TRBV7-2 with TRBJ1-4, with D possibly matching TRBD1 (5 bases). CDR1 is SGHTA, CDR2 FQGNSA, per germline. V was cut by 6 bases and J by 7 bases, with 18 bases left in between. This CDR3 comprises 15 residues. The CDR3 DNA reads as TGTGCCAGCAGACGCTCGGCAGGGTTGCGTGAAAAACTGTTTTTT. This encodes CASRRSAGLREKLFF.

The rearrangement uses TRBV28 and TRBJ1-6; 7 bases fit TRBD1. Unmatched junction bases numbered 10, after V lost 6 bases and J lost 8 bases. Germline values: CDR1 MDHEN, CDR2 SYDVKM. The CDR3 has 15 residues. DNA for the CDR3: TGTGCCAGCAGCCAGGGACAGAGAGTAGATTCACCCCTCCACTTT. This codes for CASSQGQRVDSPLHF. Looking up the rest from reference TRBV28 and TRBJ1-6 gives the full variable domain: DVKVTQSSRYLVKRTGEKVFLECVQDMDHENMFWYRQDPGLGLRLIYFSYDVKMKEKGDIPEGYSVSREKKERFSLILESASTNQTSMYLCASSQGQRVDSPLHFGNGTRLTVT.

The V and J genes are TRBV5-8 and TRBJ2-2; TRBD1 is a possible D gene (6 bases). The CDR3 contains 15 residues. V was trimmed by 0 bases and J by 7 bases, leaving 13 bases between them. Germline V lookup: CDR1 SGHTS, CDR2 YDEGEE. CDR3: CASSLVNQGHGELFF. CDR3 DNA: TGTGCCAGCAGCTTGGTGAACCAGGGACACGGGGAGCTGTTTTTT.

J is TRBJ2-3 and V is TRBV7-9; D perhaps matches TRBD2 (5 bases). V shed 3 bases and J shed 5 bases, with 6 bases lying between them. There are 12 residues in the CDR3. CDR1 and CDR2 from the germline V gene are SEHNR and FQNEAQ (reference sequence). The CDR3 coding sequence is TGTGCCAGCAGCTTCAGCGGAGATACGCAGTATTTT. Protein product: CASSFSGDTQYF.

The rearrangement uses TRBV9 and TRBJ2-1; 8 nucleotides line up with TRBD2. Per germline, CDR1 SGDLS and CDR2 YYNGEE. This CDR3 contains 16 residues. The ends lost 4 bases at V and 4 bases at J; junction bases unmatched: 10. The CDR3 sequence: CASSPLELAVYNEQFF. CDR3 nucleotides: TGTGCCAGCAGCCCCCTGGAACTAGCGGTTTACAATGAGCAGTTCTTC.

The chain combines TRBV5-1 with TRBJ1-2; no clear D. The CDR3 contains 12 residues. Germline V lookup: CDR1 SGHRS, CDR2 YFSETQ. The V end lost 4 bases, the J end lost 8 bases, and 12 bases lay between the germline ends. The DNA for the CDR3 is TGCGCCAGCAGCCCTGGGAGAAGGGGCTACACCTTC. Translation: CASSPGRRGYTF.

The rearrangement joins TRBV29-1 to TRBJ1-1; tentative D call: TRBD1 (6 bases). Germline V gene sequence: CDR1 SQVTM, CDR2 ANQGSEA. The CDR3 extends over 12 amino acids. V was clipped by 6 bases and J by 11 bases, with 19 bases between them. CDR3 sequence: CSVTSGGARAFF. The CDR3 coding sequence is TGCAGCGTGACATCTGGGGGGGCCAGGGCTTTCTTT.

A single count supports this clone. The CDR3 reads CSASRTGRYEQYF. The CDR3 nucleotides read TGCAGTGCTAGTCGGACAGGGCGCTACGAGCAGTACTTC. The chain couples TRBV20-1 to TRBJ2-7, with TRBD1 matching 8 bases. Germline CDR1 is DFQATT and CDR2 is SNEGSKA (reference sequence). Trimming took 3 bases from V and 3 from J; bases not matched to a gene: 4. The CDR3 covers 13 residues.

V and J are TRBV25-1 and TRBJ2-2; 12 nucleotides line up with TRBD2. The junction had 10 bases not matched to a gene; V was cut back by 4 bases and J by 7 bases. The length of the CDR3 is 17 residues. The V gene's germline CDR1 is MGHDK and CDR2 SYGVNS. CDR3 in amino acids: CASSGLLAGGLDGELFF. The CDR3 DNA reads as TGTGCCAGCAGTGGACTTCTAGCGGGAGGGCTTGACGGGGAGCTGTTTTTT.

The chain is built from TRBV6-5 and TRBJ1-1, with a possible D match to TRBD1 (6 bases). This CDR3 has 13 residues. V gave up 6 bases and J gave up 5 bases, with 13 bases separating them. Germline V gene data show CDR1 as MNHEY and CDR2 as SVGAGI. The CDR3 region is CASRTQGLTEAFF. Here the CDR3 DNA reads TGTGCCAGCAGAACCCAGGGGTTAACTGAAGCTTTCTTT.

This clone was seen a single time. CDR3 in DNA: TGTGCCAGCAGCTTCCAGGGTAGCAATCAGCCCCAGCATTTT. Translating gives CASSFQGSNQPQHF. The chain uses TRBV5-4 and TRBJ1-5, with a tentative D call TRBD1 (5 bases). The CDR3 runs 14 residues. V lost 2 bases and J 0 bases, leaving 6 bases between the germline ends. Germline values: CDR1 SGHNT, CDR2 YYREEE (reference sequence). Filled out from reference TRBV5-4 and TRBJ1-5, the complete variable domain reads ETGVTQSPTHLIKTRGQQVTLRCSSQSGHNTVSWYQQALGQGPQFIFQYYREEENGRGNFPPRFSGLQFPNYSSELNVNALELDDSALYLCASSFQGSNQPQHFGDGTRLSIL.

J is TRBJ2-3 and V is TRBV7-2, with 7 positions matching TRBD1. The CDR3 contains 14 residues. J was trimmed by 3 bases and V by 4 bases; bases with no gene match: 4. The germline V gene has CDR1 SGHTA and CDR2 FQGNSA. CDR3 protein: CASSSKQGTDTQYF. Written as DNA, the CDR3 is TGTGCCAGCAGCTCGAAACAGGGGACAGATACGCAGTATTTT. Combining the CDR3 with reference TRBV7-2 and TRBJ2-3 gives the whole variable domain GAGVSQSPSNKVTEKGKDVELRCDPISGHTALYWYRQSLGQGLEFLIYFQGNSAPDKSGLPSDRFSAERTGGSVSTLTIQRTQQEDSAVYLCASSSKQGTDTQYFGPGTRLTVL.